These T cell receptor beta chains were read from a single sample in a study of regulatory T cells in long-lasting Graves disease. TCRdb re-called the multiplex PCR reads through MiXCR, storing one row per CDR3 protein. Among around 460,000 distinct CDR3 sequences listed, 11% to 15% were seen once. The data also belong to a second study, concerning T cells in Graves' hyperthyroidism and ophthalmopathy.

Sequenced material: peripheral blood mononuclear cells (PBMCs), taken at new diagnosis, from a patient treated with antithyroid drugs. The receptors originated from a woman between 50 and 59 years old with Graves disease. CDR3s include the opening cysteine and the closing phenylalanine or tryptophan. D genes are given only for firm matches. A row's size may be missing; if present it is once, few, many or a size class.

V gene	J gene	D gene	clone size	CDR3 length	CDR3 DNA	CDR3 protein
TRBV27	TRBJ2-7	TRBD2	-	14	TGTGCCAGCAGCGCGACTAGCGGGACCTACGAGCAGTACTTC	CASSATSGTYEQYF
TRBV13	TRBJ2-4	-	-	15	TGTGCCAGCAGCTTACACATGTCTGGCAAAAACATTCAGTACTTC	CASSLHMSGKNIQYF
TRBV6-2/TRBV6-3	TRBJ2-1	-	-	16	TGTGCCAGCAGTTACCTCACGGGCAGGCTTACCCCTGAGCAGTTCTTC	CASSYLTGRLTPEQFF
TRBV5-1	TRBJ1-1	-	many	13	TGCGCCAGCAGCTTGTCCTACGGGGCTGAAGCTTTCTTT	CASSLSYGAEAFF
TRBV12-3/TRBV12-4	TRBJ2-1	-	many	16	TGTGCCAGCAGTAGCCCTGGGGGGGCTAGCGGCAATGAGCAGTTCTTC	CASSSPGGASGNEQFF
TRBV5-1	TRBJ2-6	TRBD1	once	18	TGCGCCAGCAGCTTGGCCCTAGGACAGGGGAGCGGGGCCAACGTCCTGACTTTC	CASSLALGQGSGANVLTF
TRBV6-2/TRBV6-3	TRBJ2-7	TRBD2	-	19	TGTGCCAGCAGTTACGTCCACTTGTCCGGGACTACTAGCTCCTACGAGCAGTACTTC	CASSYVHLSGTTSSYEQYF
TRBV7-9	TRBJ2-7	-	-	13	TGTGCCAGCAGCCCCGTCTCTGCGGACGAGCAGTACTTC	CASSPVSADEQYF
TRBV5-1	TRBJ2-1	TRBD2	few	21	TGCGCCAGCAGCTTGGTGTCCTTAGCGGGATCTCCCTTTAGCTCCTACAATGAGCAGTTCTTC	CASSLVSLAGSPFSSYNEQFF
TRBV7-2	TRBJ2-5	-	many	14	TGTGCCAGCAGCTTAGGTGGAGGGTGGGAGACCCAGTACTTC	CASSLGGGWETQYF
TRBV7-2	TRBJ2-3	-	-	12	TGTGCCACTGCTGGGGGGTCGGGTACGCAGTATTTT	CATAGGSGTQYF
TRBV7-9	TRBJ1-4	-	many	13	TGTGCCAGCAGCTTAGCCCTTAATGAAAAACTGTTTTTT	CASSLALNEKLFF
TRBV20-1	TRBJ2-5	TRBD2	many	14	TGCAGTGCTAGAGTGGGAGGGTTTAGGGAGACCCAGTACTTC	CSARVGGFRETQYF
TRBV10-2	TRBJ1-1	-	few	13	TGCGCCGGAAACAGGATTTTGAGCACTGAAGCTTTCTTT	CAGNRILSTEAFF
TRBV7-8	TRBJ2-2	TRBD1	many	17	TGTGCCAGCAGCCCGAGGACAGGGAGAGGGGACACCGGGGAGCTGTTTTTT	CASSPRTGRGDTGELFF
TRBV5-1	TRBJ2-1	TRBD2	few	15	TGCGCCAGCAGCTGGGTAGCGGGAGTGGACAATGAGCAGTTCTTC	CASSWVAGVDNEQFF
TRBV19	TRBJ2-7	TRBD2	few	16	TGTGCCAGTAGTAGGACTAGCGCCTTGAGCTCCTACGAGCAGTACTTC	CASSRTSALSSYEQYF
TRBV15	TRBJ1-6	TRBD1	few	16	TGTGCCACCAGCAGAGCACCGGGACAGGGGCACACACCCCTCCACTTT	CATSRAPGQGHTPLHF
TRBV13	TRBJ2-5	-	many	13	TGTGCCAGCAGCACTAGGACTTCAGAGACCCAGTACTTC	CASSTRTSETQYF
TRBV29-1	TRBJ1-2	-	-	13	TGCAGCGTTGAGCGGGGGATCGGCTATGGCTACACCTTC	CSVERGIGYGYTF
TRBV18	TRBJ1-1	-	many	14	TGTGCCAGCTCACCACCGGCGGGGGGCACTGAAGCTTTCTTT	CASSPPAGGTEAFF
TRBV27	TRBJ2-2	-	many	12	TGTGCCAGCAGTCGGGAAACTGGGGAGCTGTTTTTT	CASSRETGELFF
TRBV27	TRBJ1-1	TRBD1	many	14	TGTGCCAGCAGCACCACCGGGACAGCGGAACCAGCTTTCTTT	CASSTTGTAEPAFF
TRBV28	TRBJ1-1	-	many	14	TGTGCCAGCAGGTACGATAGAGTGAACACTGAAGCTTTCTTT	CASRYDRVNTEAFF
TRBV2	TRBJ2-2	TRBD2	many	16	TGTGCCAGCAGGAGTTCCGGGACTAGCGGGGGCGGGGAGCTGTTTTTT	CASRSSGTSGGGELFF
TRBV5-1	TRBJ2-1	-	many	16	TGCGCCAGCGCCTCGAGTAGCGGTAGGTCCTACAATGAGCAGTTCTTC	CASASSSGRSYNEQFF
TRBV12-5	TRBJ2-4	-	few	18	TGTGCTAGTGGTTTGGGACTCTCAGGGGACCCAGCCAAAAACATTCAGTACTTC	CASGLGLSGDPAKNIQYF
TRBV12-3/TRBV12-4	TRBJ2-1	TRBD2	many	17	TGTGCCAGCAGTTCCCGTTTAGGTAGCGGGACCCCTGGGGAGCAGTTCTTC	CASSSRLGSGTPGEQFF
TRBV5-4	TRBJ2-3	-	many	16	TGTGCCAGCAGCTTGGAGGCTCAGGGGGGACAAGATACGCAGTATTTT	CASSLEAQGGQDTQYF
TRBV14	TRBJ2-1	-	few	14	TGTGCCAGCAGCCCTAGCGTCTCCTACAATGAGCAGTTCTTC	CASSPSVSYNEQFF
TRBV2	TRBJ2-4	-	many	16	TGTGCCAGCAGTGGCGTTCAGGGGTGGGCCAAAAACATTCAGTACTTC	CASSGVQGWAKNIQYF
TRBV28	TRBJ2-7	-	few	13	TGTGCCAGCGTACAGGGAGGATCCTACGAGCAGTACTTC	CASVQGGSYEQYF
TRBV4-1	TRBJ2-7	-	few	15	TGCGCCAGCAGCCAAGAAAAGGGTATCTCCTACGAGCAGTACTTC	CASSQEKGISYEQYF
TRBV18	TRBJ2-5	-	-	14	TGTGCCAGCTCACAAGCGGAGAGACAAGAGACCCAGTACTTC	CASSQAERQETQYF
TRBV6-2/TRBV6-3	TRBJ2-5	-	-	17	TGTGCCAGCAGTGAAGAAGTCTGGGGGGGCCGTCGCGAGACCCAGTACTTC	CASSEEVWGGRRETQYF
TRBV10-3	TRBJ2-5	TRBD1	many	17	TGTGCCATCAGTGACGGGGGACAGGGGCCGCAACAAGAGACCCAGTACTTC	CAISDGGQGPQQETQYF
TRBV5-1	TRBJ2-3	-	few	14	TGCGCCAGCAGCCTCGGAAAGGTGATAGATACGCAGTATTTT	CASSLGKVIDTQYF
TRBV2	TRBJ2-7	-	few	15	TGTGCCAGCAGTGAATCCCCAACAGATCTCTACGAGCAGTACTTC	CASSESPTDLYEQYF
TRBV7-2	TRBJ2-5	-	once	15	TGTGCCAGCAGCTCGGGATCTACCAATCAAGAGACCCAGTACTTC	CASSSGSTNQETQYF
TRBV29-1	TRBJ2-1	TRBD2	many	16	TGCAGCGTTGAAGTCGGTCGGGAGGGCCCCTACAATGAGCAGTTCTTC	CSVEVGREGPYNEQFF
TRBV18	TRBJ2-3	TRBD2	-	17	TGTGCCAGCTCACTTATGAAAAGCGGGATTAGCACAGATACGCAGTATTTT	CASSLMKSGISTDTQYF
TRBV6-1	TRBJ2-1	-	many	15	TGTGCCAGCAGTGCCAAATCGAGCTCCTACAATGAGCAGTTCTTC	CASSAKSSSYNEQFF
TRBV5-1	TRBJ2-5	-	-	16	TGCGCCAGCAGCCTGGGTGGGAGGTGGAACCAAGAGACCCAGTACTTC	CASSLGGRWNQETQYF
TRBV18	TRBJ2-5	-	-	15	TGTGCCAGCTCACCACCTGGCAACTCTCAAGAGACCCAGTACTTC	CASSPPGNSQETQYF
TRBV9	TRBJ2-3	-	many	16	TGTGCCAGCAGCGTAGGGGTAGGGACCCTCACAGATACGCAGTATTTT	CASSVGVGTLTDTQYF
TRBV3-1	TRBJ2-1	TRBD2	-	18	TGTGCCAGCAGCCTGACTAGCGGGAGCAAAGCATACTACAATGAGCAGTTCTTC	CASSLTSGSKAYYNEQFF
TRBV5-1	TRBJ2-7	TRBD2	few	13	TGCGCCAGCAGCGTTGGGACTACTTACGAGCAGTACTTC	CASSVGTTYEQYF
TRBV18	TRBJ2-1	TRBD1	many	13	TGTGCCAGCTCAGGGACAGACAACAATGAGCAGTTCTTC	CASSGTDNNEQFF
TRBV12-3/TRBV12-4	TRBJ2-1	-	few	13	TGTGCCAGCAACGAGGGACCATTCAATGAGCAGTTCTTC	CASNEGPFNEQFF
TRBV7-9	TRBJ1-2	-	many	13	TGTGCCAGCAGCTTAGTCAGCGTGGAAGGCTACACCTTC	CASSLVSVEGYTF
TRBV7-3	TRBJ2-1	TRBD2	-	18	TGTGCCAGCAGCTTAATCCCCGGGGGACTAGCGGGAGCCAATGAGCAGTTCTTC	CASSLIPGGLAGANEQFF
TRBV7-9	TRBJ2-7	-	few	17	TGTGCCAGCAGCTTAGCCGCTGGGGGGGGCGGTATGGACGAGCAGTACTTC	CASSLAAGGGGMDEQYF
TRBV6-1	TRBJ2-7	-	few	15	TGTGCCAGCAGCAGGGCCGGGACGGGAGTACGCGAGCAGTACTTC	CASSRAGTGVREQYF